This T cell receptor (beta chain) is drawn from a study of tumor-infiltrating lymphocytes in primary liver carcinoma. Looking at the study overall: Samples produced roughly 3.65 to 7.5 million productive TCRbeta reads, comparable across tissue types.

Study findings and constraints: Significantly larger top-250-clone fractions were found in tumors than in blood (p = 0.039).

Reverse transcription of roughly 480 ng total RNA with a constant-region primer produced TCR beta cDNA. Three nested multiplex PCR rounds, a slightly modified ARM-PCR, produced the libraries for TCR beta. Running around 9 cycles apiece, the first two PCR rounds relied on TRBV1-TRBV30 forward primers together with a C-beta reverse primer. TCRdb re-called the multiplex PCR reads with MiXCR, one entry per CDR3 protein. The repertoire holds 300,000 to 350,000 distinct CDR3 sequences, with almost 60% as singletons. The CDR3 runs 15 residues. Unmatched junction bases numbered 9, after V lost 5 bases and J lost 3 bases. The study extracted blood RNA from unsorted whole blood and also extracted germline DNA. This clonotype was detected many times. What it recognizes is unknown.

The sample taken for sequencing was peripheral blood. This sequence originates from a woman aged 25 to 39 with primary liver carcinoma and hepatitis B virus infection. This sequence joins TRBV12-3 or TRBV12-4 and TRBJ2-7, with TRBD1 matching 8 bases. CDR3 loop: CASSQTGTGGYEQYF. CDR3 nucleotides: TGTGCCAGCAGTCAAACCGGGACAGGCGGCTACGAGCAGTACTTC.